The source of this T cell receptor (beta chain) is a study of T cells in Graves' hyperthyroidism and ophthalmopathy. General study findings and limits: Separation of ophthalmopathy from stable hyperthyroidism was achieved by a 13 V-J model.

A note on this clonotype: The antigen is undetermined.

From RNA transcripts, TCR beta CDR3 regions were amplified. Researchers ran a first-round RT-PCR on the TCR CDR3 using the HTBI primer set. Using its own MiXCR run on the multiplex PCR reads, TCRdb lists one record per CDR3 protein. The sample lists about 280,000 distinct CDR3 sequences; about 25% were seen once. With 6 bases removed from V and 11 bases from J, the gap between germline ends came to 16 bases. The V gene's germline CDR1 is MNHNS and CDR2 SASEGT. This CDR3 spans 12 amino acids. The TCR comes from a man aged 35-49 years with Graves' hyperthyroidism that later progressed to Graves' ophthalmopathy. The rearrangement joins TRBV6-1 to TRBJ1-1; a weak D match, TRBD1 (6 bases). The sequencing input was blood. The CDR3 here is CASSSLTGFAFF. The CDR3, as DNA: TGTGCCAGCAGCTCACTAACAGGGTTTGCTTTCTTT.